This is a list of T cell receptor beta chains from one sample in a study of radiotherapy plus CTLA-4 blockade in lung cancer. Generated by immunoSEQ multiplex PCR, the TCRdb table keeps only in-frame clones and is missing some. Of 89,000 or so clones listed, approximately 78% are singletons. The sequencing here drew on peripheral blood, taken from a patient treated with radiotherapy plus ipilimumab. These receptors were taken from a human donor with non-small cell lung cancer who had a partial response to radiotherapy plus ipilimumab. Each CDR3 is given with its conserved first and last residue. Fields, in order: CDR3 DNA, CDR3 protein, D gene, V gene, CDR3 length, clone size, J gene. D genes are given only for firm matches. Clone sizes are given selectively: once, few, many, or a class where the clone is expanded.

DNA: TGTGCCAGCAGCGGAGGAATTGCAACTAATGAAAAACTGTTTTTT; CDR3: CASSGGIATNEKLFF; D: -; V: TRBV6-1; length: 15; size: -; J: TRBJ1-4
DNA: TGTGCCAGCAGCCGTACTAGCGGCTCCTACAATGAGCAGTTCTTC; CDR3: CASSRTSGSYNEQFF; D: TRBD2; V: TRBV11-2; length: 15; size: -; J: TRBJ2-1
DNA: TGTGCCAGCAGTTTCCCGGGACTTGTAGGGACCGGGGAGCTGTTTTTT; CDR3: CASSFPGLVGTGELFF; D: -; V: TRBV2; length: 16; size: -; J: TRBJ2-2
DNA: TGTGCCAGCAGTGAACAGGGGGCTGGGGGCTACACCTTC; CDR3: CASSEQGAGGYTF; D: TRBD1; V: TRBV6-1; length: 13; size: -; J: TRBJ1-2
DNA: TGTGCCAGCAGCCGACAGGTTCTGACCGAAGCTTTCTTT; CDR3: CASSRQVLTEAFF; D: -; V: TRBV14; length: 13; size: -; J: TRBJ1-1
DNA: TGTGCCAGCAGCCCGGACAGGGAGCAAAAACTGTTTTTT; CDR3: CASSPDREQKLFF; D: TRBD1; V: TRBV7-9; length: 13; size: -; J: TRBJ1-4
DNA: TGTGCCATCAGTCCTGACACCGACGGGAGATATGGCTACACCTTC; CDR3: CAISPDTDGRYGYTF; D: -; V: TRBV10-3; length: 15; size: -; J: TRBJ1-2
DNA: TGTGCCAGCAGCGCGGGCCGGGCAGGGGGGAGCGAGCAGTACTTC; CDR3: CASSAGRAGGSEQYF; D: -; V: TRBV7-9; length: 15; size: -; J: TRBJ2-7
DNA: TGTGCCGGCACCAGGGATGGAGAGACCCAGTACTTC; CDR3: CAGTRDGETQYF; D: -; V: TRBV2; length: 12; size: -; J: TRBJ2-5
DNA: TGTGCCAGCGGAAAAACCGGGACAGATTCCTACGAGCAGTACTTC; CDR3: CASGKTGTDSYEQYF; D: TRBD1; V: TRBV6-5; length: 15; size: -; J: TRBJ2-7
DNA: TGCGCCAGCAGCCGGACTAGCGGATCCTACGAGCAGTACTTC; CDR3: CASSRTSGSYEQYF; D: TRBD2; V: TRBV5-1; length: 14; size: -; J: TRBJ2-7
DNA: TGTGCCAGCAGCCGGAATCCTTCCGGGACTCACAATGAGCAGTTCTTC; CDR3: CASSRNPSGTHNEQFF; D: -; V: TRBV27; length: 16; size: -; J: TRBJ2-1
DNA: TGTGCCAGCAGCCAAGATAGAGAGTATAGCAATCAGCCCCAGCATTTT; CDR3: CASSQDREYSNQPQHF; D: -; V: TRBV14; length: 16; size: -; J: TRBJ1-5
DNA: TGTGCCAGCAGCCAAGAGGGCCGGGGGGCTGAAGCTTTCTTT; CDR3: CASSQEGRGAEAFF; D: -; V: TRBV4-2; length: 14; size: once; J: TRBJ1-1
DNA: TGTGCCAGCAGCTTATTGACAGGGGCTGGAAACACCATATATTTT; CDR3: CASSLLTGAGNTIYF; D: TRBD1; V: TRBV7-9; length: 15; size: -; J: TRBJ1-3
DNA: TGTGCCAGCAGCCCCGACAGGGACTACGAGCAGTACTTC; CDR3: CASSPDRDYEQYF; D: TRBD1; V: TRBV5-5; length: 13; size: -; J: TRBJ2-7
DNA: TGTGCCAGCTCTCTTGGGGGACAGGCAACCTACGAGCAGTACTTC; CDR3: CASSLGGQATYEQYF; D: TRBD1; V: TRBV18; length: 15; size: -; J: TRBJ2-7